This paragraph reports one T cell receptor (beta chain). This clonotype was seen repeatedly, ten times or more. This clone's antigen is unknown. Base qualities are not provided; no much larger clone lies one nucleotide away. This specimen's time point label, per the study, means: longitudinal time-point 2. Unsorted PBMC libraries were generated from 2 million PBMCs stored in RNAlater at -80 °C until RNA extraction. Multiple sclerosis patients were enrolled in a US clinical protocol evaluating disease progression by magnetic resonance imaging. Peripheral blood was subjected to Ficoll-Hypaque density gradient centrifugation to isolate PBMCs, which were then cryopreserved in liquid nitrogen. These data belong to a study of neurological immune-mediated disorders (dated by TCRdb to between 2018 and 2020). In the study overall: Among the roughly 34 multiple sclerosis patients, relapsing-remitting MS was present in some 30 and secondary progressive MS was present in 3. The cohort comprised about 70 subjects: roughly 15 HAM/TSP patients, 35 or so multiple sclerosis patients and about 20 healthy controls. Alongside PBMC samples, the set of some 100 TCR-beta libraries contained longitudinal samples, technical triplicates, and paired CD4+ and CD8+ T-cell subsets that had been sorted. Longitudinal HAM/TSP donors and healthy donors each had 3 time-points at intervals of about 3-40 months. Peripheral blood TCR-beta repertoires from HTLV-I-associated myelopathy (HAM/TSP) patients, multiple sclerosis patients and healthy controls were compared by UMI-based sequencing. Summary of the overall study and its limitations: The highest TCR clonal expansion was observed in HAM/TSP patients, whereas the lowest was observed in MS patients, even when compared with healthy controls. Phylogenetic analysis grouped repertoires from 18 of 34 MS patients into a cluster of related CDR3 sequences, suggesting a possible repertoire-level signature. The MS cluster was not associated with any clinical or MRI features, and the authors stated that larger cohorts are needed. Expanded clones from different subjects shared no identical CDR3 amino acid sequences, which suggests that TCR-beta repertoires were private in all groups.

Deletion took 4 bases off V and 0 bases off J, with a span of 13 bases between the germline ends. According to the germline V gene (reference sequence), CDR1 reads DFQATT and CDR2 reads SNEGSKA. The CDR3 contains 15 residues, cysteine and phenylalanine counted. The CDR3 DNA has 45 bases and is translated from base 1. cDNA was synthesized by template-switch 5'RACE using a primer carrying a 10-nucleotide random unique molecular identifier by which each TCR transcript was tagged. Every sequencing run yielded over 160 million TCR-beta sequences covering 15-18 subjects. The RNeasy kit was used for extraction of total RNA. TCR-beta VDJ regions were amplified with primers for the TCR constant region and the 5'RACE anchor, using the KAPA Real-time Library Amplification kit. A first PCR added sample indexes and Illumina adaptors, after which a second PCR increased the library yield. After Ampure bead purification, the roughly 650 bp TCR product was size-selected on a 2% E-gel SizeSelection system. Library quality was checked on a Bioanalyzer, concentration was measured with Qubit, and libraries were quantified with the Kapa Library Quantification kit before pooling. Paired-end 2 x 150 bp sequencing of the libraries was performed on an Illumina HiSeq 2500. To increase sequence diversity, about 25-31% phiX was spiked into each library pool. The original pipeline was this. Quality-filtered reads were processed with the UMI-based MiGEC pipeline, which removed over 90% of raw TCR sequences during error correction. VDJ genes were aligned to IMGT germline references, and clonotypes were defined by unique CDR3 amino acid sequence plus V-J genes. Clonal expansion, Shannon diversity, and CDR3 relatedness (CalcPairwiseDistances, ClusterSamples) were evaluated with VDJtools, and phylogenetic trees were built with CLCbio workbench. A clone was classed as expanded if it had 8 or more unique UMIs, a cutoff based on coefficient-of-variation modelling across technical triplicates. TCRdb ran its own pipeline on the public reads, namely fastp trimming at Q25 and MiXCR clone calling, and kept in-frame beta chains. Rows merge per CDR3 protein into single entries with the most common DNA and genes. The V and J calls and clone size come from TCRdb's table, not from the authors' own analysis. This sample holds about 80,000 distinct CDR3 sequences; approximately 6% were observed only once. Clones ranked in the top ten supply roughly 7.9% of the sample.

This receptor chain uses TRBV20-1 and TRBJ1-3; no D gene is confidently identified. The receptor was derived from a woman between 55 and 75 years old with multiple sclerosis. Sample: PBMCs. The CDR3 reads CSAIRTASSGNTIYF. The bases are TGCAGTGCTATAAGGACGGCTAGCTCTGGAAACACCATATATTTT.